Following are 20 T cell receptor beta chains from one sample sequenced in a study of neoadjuvant nivolumab and ipilimumab in lung cancer (dated by TCRdb to the early 2020s). Per the publication, the time point label means: at surgical resection after neoadjuvant nivolumab +/- ipilimumab. Receptor libraries were prepared by the immunoSEQ multiplex PCR assay. TCRdb retrieved this table from immuneACCESS and kept in-frame rearrangements only. Not all clones are present; in checked studies, unresolved V genes account for under half, and no reason is known for the remainder. The sample profile shows around 20,000 clones; 75% to 85% of them were found once. The top ten hold roughly 6.9% of the sample. The sample here was tumor tissue, taken after neoadjuvant nivolumab, alone or with ipilimumab, at or shortly before surgery. The receptor source for this set is an adult with non-small cell lung cancer.

This sequence joins TRBV9 and TRBJ2-1, with D perhaps matching TRBD1 or TRBD2 (5 bases each). Per germline, CDR1 SGDLS and CDR2 YYNGEE. Trimming pared 0 bases from V and 0 bases from J, leaving 7 bases between. The CDR3 is made up of 15 amino acids. The chain's CDR3 is CASSVVGASYNEQFF. The CDR3 DNA reads as TGTGCCAGCAGCGTAGTCGGGGCCTCCTACAATGAGCAGTTCTTC.

This rearrangement joins TRBV27 to TRBJ1-1; no definite D call. Germline V gene lookup returns CDR1 MNHEY and CDR2 SMNVEV (reference sequence). The CDR3 consists of 13 residues. The V and J ends lost 6 bases and 1 base respectively, with 9 bases between them. The CDR3 region is CASRRQPNTEAFF. The CDR3 DNA reads TGTGCCAGCAGAAGACAACCGAACACTGAAGCTTTCTTT.

The CDR3 region has the DNA TGTGCCAGTAGTATTACCGGGACAACTGCCTACGAGCAGTACTTC. Its translation is CASSITGTTAYEQYF. This rearrangement joins TRBV19 to TRBJ2-7, with TRBD1 as a possible D gene (6 bases). CDR1 LNHDA and CDR2 SQIVND come from the germline V gene (reference sequence). This CDR3 comprises 15 residues. Trimming pared 3 bases from V and 2 bases from J, leaving 14 bases between.

The rearrangement uses TRBV5-5 and TRBJ2-3, with TRBD1 identical over 7 bases. Germline CDR1 SGHKS, CDR2 YYEKEE (reference sequence). The CDR3 covers 14 residues. The V segment lost 4 bases and the J segment 4 bases; nucleotides outside the gene matches: 6. The chain's CDR3 is CASSPGGYSDTQYF. DNA of the CDR3: TGTGCCAGCAGCCCAGGGGGTTATTCAGATACGCAGTATTTT.

The chain couples TRBV6-5 to TRBJ1-2; no clear D gene. Germline lookup yields CDR1 MNHEY and CDR2 SVGAGI. Trimming cost V 10 bases and J 7 bases, with 13 bases left between them. CDR3 length: 11 amino acids. CDR3 protein: CATWILGGYTF. The CDR3 DNA reads as TGTGCCACTTGGATCCTGGGTGGCTACACCTTC.

This chain links TRBV5-1 with TRBJ2-5; D may be TRBD1 (7 bases). CDR1 SGHRS and CDR2 YFSETQ come from the germline V gene. Trimming pared 0 bases from V and 5 bases from J, leaving 11 bases between. The CDR3 has 14 amino acids. The CDR3 DNA reads TGCGCCAGCAGCTTGGGGACAGGAGGGGAGACCCAGTACTTC. Protein sequence: CASSLGTGGETQYF.

This clone was detected only once. Other DNA sequences within the sample encode an identical CDR3. This rearrangement joins TRBV10-2 to TRBJ2-7; D may be TRBD2 (5 bases). The CDR3 has 12 amino acids. V was trimmed by 5 bases and J by 3 bases, leaving 8 bases between them. The germline gives CDR1 WSHSY, CDR2 SAAADI. This CDR3 reads CASSLEGYEQYF. CDR3 nucleotide sequence: TGCGCCAGCAGTCTAGAGGGCTACGAGCAGTACTTC.

This clone was observed a single time. The V call is TRBV29-1, the J call TRBJ2-5; possibly TRBD1 or TRBD2 for D (6 bases each). The CDR3 contains 14 residues. V was shortened by 2 bases and J by 5 bases, with 15 bases between the two germline ends. Germline CDR1 and CDR2: SQVTM and ANQGSEA. The CDR3 region has the DNA TGCAGCGTTGAAACAGGGACTCGCGGTGAGACCCAGTACTTC. Amino acids: CSVETGTRGETQYF.

The chain couples TRBV7-2 to TRBJ2-7; possibly TRBD1 for D (6 bases). Germline assignment: CDR1 SGHTA and CDR2 FQGNSA. V lost 1 base and J lost 2, with 15 bases in between. This CDR3 comprises 16 residues. CDR3 amino acids: CASSLGAGTTTYEQYF. CDR3 nucleotides: TGTGCCAGCAGCTTAGGAGCCGGGACAACTACCTACGAGCAGTACTTC.

A single count supports this clone. V and J are TRBV11-3 and TRBJ2-2; D call uncertain. Trimming cost V 7 bases and J 8 bases, with 11 bases left between them. Germline assignment: CDR1 SGHNT and CDR2 YENEEA. There are 12 residues in the CDR3. CDR3 in amino acids: CASNIQLGELFF. Written as DNA, the CDR3 is TGTGCCAGCAACATACAGTTGGGGGAGCTGTTTTTT.

This clone was seen only once. J is TRBJ1-2 and V is TRBV6-5; unclear D gene. Germline CDR1 and CDR2: MNHEY and SVGAGI. The CDR3 consists of 11 residues. Trimming removed 6 bases from V and 1 base from J, with 3 bases in between. The CDR3 nucleotides are TGTGCCAGCAGGAATAACTATGGCTACACCTTC. It translates to CASRNNYGYTF.

This chain links TRBV28 with TRBJ2-5, with 7 nucleotides matching TRBD1. V was clipped by 4 bases and J by 2 bases; unmatched bases: 7. Germline V CDR1 and CDR2: MDHEN, SYDVKM. The CDR3 has 15 amino acids. The CDR3 reads CASSSTGVQQETQYF. In nucleotides, the CDR3 is TGTGCCAGCAGTTCAACAGGGGTCCAACAAGAGACCCAGTACTTC. The complete variable domain, with remaining parts taken from reference TRBV28 and TRBJ2-5, reads DVKVTQSSRYLVKRTGEKVFLECVQDMDHENMFWYRQDPGLGLRLIYFSYDVKMKEKGDIPEGYSVSREKKERFSLILESASTNQTSMYLCASSSTGVQQETQYFGPGTRLLVL.

A note on this clone: The sample holds other DNA sequences that translate to the same CDR3. V gene TRBV6-1 combines with J gene TRBJ2-6; no definite D call. The germline gives CDR1 MNHNS, CDR2 SASEGT. The CDR3 length is 15 residues. V dropped 2 bases and J dropped 0 bases, with 5 bases sitting between them. The CDR3 is CASSELASGANVLTF. The CDR3 bases are TGTGCCAGCAGTGAATTAGCCTCTGGGGCCAACGTCCTGACTTTC.

The chain uses TRBV5-4 and TRBJ1-2, with D unresolved. V dropped 7 bases and J dropped 4 bases, with 11 bases sitting between them. CDR3 size: 12 residues. Germline assignment: CDR1 SGHNT and CDR2 YYREEE (reference sequence). CDR3 coding DNA: TGTGCCAGCCGGCTCGATGGCTATGGCTACACCTTC. Its protein is CASRLDGYGYTF.

V is TRBV20-1 and J is TRBJ1-1; D is uncertain. This CDR3 has 10 residues. V was shortened by 5 bases and J by 7 bases, with 8 bases between the two germline ends. From germline, CDR1 is DFQATT and CDR2 SNEGSKA (reference sequence). The CDR3 protein is CSADLIEAFF. CDR3 in DNA: TGCAGTGCTGACCTAATTGAAGCTTTCTTT.

This chain connects TRBV7-2 to TRBJ2-5; D unresolved. V lost 0 bases to trimming and J lost 5 bases, with 1 base between them. Looked up from germline, CDR1 is SGHTA and CDR2 is FQGNSA. This CDR3 contains 11 residues. CDR3 sequence (DNA): TGTGCCAGCAGCTTAGCTGAGACCCAGTACTTC. This codes for CASSLAETQYF.

This clone was picked up a small number of times. This rearrangement joins TRBV28 to TRBJ1-2; weak D call: TRBD1 (5 bases). V was cut by 1 base and J by 5 bases, with 5 bases left in between. The CDR3 totals 12 residues. Germline CDR1 reads MDHEN; CDR2 reads SYDVKM. The CDR3 DNA follows: TGTGCCAGCAGTTTATCAGGGTATGGCTACACCTTC. Translation gives CASSLSGYGYTF.

The chain carries TRBV11-3 and TRBJ2-1; 7 bases match TRBD1. This CDR3 has 15 residues. J gave up 2 bases and V 2 bases, and 3 bases lay outside the gene matches. Germline V CDR1 and CDR2: SGHNT, YENEEA. The CDR3 DNA is TGTGCCAGCAGCTTAACAGGGGCCGCCTACAATGAGCAGTTCTTC. Amino acids: CASSLTGAAYNEQFF. The entire variable domain, with the rest obtained from reference TRBV11-3 and TRBJ2-1, is as follows: EAGVVQSPRYKIIEKKQPVAFWCNPISGHNTLYWYLQNLGQGPELLIRYENEEAVDDSQLPKDRFSAERLKGVDSTLKIQPAELGDSAVYLCASSLTGAAYNEQFFGPGTRLTVL.

This chain joins TRBV7-9 and TRBJ1-2; 7 bases are shared with TRBD1. Germline V gene sequence: CDR1 SEHNR, CDR2 FQNEAQ (reference sequence). V gave up 3 bases and J gave up 0 bases; unmatched junction bases: 7. This CDR3 is built from 16 residues. CDR3 DNA sequence: TGTGCCAGCAGCTTTACAAGGGACAGTGCTAACTATGGCTACACCTTC. It yields the protein CASSFTRDSANYGYTF.

The chain recombines TRBV25-1 with TRBJ1-2; 8 nucleotides agree with TRBD1. V lost 4 bases and J lost 5; bases outside the gene matches: 0. The CDR3 consists of 12 residues. The V gene's germline CDR1 is MGHDK and CDR2 SYGVNS. The DNA for the CDR3 is TGTGCCAGCAGTGGACAGGGGTATGGCTACACCTTC. It codes for CASSGQGYGYTF.